This T cell receptor (beta chain) was documented in a study of T cell responses to AZD1222 COVID-19 vaccine. Sequencing used immunoSEQ multiplex PCR; TCRdb keeps in-frame clones, though not all of them. The sample has some 160,000 clones, around nine tenths seen once. The receptor was isolated from an adult in good health. Sequencing was performed on peripheral blood, taken on day 0 of AZD1222 vaccination.

The CDR3 reads CASSLMGTGGGEQYF. For the CDR3, the DNA is TGTGCCAGCAGTTTGATGGGGACAGGGGGGGGTGAGCAGTACTTC. The J gene is TRBJ2-7, the V gene TRBV27, with 11 bases aligning to TRBD1. The germline V gene has CDR1 MNHEY and CDR2 SMNVEV (reference sequence). CDR3 size: 15 residues. V lost 3 bases, J lost 7 bases, and 8 bases stayed unmatched.